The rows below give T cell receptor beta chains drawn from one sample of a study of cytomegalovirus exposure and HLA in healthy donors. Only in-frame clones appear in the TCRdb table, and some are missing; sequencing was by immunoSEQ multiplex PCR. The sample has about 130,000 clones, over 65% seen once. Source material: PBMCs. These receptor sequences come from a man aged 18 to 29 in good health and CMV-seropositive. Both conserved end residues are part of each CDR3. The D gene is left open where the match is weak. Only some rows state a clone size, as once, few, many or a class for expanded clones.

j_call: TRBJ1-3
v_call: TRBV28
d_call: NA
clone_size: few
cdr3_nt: TGTGCCAGCAGTATCGGTTACTCTGGAAACACCATATATTTT
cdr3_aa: CASSIGYSGNTIYF

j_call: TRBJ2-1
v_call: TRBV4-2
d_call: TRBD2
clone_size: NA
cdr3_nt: TGTGCCAGCAGCCAAGATCCCCTAGCGGGAGGACGCGAGCAGTTCTTC
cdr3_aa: CASSQDPLAGGREQFF

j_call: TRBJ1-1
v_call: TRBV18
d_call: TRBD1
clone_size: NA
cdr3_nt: TGTGCCAGCTCACCACGTGGAGGAGGAGGGGGCGCCTCTAACACTGAAGCTTTCTTT
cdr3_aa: CASSPRGGGGGASNTEAFF

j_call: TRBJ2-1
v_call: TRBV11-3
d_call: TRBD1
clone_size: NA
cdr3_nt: TGTGCCAGCAGCTCCCAGGGGGCGGGGGAGCAGTTCTTC
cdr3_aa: CASSSQGAGEQFF

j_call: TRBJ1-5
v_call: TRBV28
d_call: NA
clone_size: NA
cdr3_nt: TGTGCCAGCAGTTTAGACAGCGCCAATCAGCCCCAGCATTTT
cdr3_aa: CASSLDSANQPQHF

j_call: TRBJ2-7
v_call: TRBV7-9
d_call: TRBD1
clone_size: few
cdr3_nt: TGTGCCAGCAGCTCTCCGGGACAGCAGAACTACGAGCAGTACTTC
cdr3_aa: CASSSPGQQNYEQYF

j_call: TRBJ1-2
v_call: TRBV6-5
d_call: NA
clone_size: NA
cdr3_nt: TGTGCCAGCACCCAGGGGTTCGGCTATGGCTACACCTTC
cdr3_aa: CASTQGFGYGYTF

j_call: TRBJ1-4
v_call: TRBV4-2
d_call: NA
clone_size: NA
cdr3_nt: TGTGCCAGCAGCCGGAGGGGGGGCGACGAAAAACTGTTTTTT
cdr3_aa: CASSRRGGDEKLFF

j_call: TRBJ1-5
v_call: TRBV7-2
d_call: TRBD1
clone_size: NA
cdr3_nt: TGTGCCAGCAGCTTAATCAGGGGGCGGGGTCAGCCCCAGCATTTT
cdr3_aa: CASSLIRGRGQPQHF

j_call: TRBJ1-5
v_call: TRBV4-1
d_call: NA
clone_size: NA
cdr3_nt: TGCGCCAGCAGCCAAGATAGGGGAACGGGCAATCAGCCCCAGCATTTT
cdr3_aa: CASSQDRGTGNQPQHF

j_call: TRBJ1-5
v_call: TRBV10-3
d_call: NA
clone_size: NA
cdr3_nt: TGTGCCATCAGCAACCGGGACATGGTCGGAGATAGCAATCAGCCCCAGCATTTT
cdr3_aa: CAISNRDMVGDSNQPQHF

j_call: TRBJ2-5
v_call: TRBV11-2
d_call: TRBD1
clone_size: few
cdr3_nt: TGTGCCAGCAGCTTAGGAGGGGCAGGGGGCGCGGTGACCCAGTACTTC
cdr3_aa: CASSLGGAGGAVTQYF

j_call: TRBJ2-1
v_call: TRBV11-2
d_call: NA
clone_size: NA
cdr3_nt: TGTGCCAGCAGCTTACAGCGGAGGTTTGAGCAGTTCTTC
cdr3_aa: CASSLQRRFEQFF

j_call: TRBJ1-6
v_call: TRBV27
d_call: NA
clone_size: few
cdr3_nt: TGTGCCAGCACTAGGGGCTATAATTCACCCCTCCACTTT
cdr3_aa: CASTRGYNSPLHF

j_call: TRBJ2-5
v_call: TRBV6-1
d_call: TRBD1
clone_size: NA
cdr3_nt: TGTGCCAGCAGTGGGGACAGCCTGACCCAAGAGACCCAGTACTTC
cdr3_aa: CASSGDSLTQETQYF

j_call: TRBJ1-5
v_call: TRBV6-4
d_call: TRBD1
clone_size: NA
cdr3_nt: TGTGCCAGCAGTTTAGGGGGCTATCAGCCCCAGCATTTT
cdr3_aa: CASSLGGYQPQHF

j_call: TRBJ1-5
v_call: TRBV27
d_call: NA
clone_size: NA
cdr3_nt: TGTGCCAGCAGTCCCTCCTATAGCAATCAGCCCCAGCATTTT
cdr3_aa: CASSPSYSNQPQHF

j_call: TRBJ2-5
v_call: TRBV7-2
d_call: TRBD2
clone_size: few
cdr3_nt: TGTGCCAGCAGCTTAAGACTAGCGGACTTCCAAGAGACCCAGTACTTC
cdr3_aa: CASSLRLADFQETQYF

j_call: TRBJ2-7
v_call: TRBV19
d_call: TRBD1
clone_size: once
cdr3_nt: TGTGCCAGTAGCGATCGACAGGGGACCCACGAGCAGTACTTC
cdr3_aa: CASSDRQGTHEQYF

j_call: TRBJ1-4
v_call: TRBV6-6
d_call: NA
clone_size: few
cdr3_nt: TGTGCCAGCAGTCCATCACGGGGAGGAAGGCATGAAAAACTGTTTTTT
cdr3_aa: CASSPSRGGRHEKLFF

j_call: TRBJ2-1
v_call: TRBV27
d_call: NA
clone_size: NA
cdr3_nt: TGTGCCAGCAGTCAGACAGTTCGTGAGCAGTTCTTC
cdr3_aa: CASSQTVREQFF

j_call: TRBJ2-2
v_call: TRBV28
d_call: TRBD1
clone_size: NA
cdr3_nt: TGTGCCAGCAGCCCCACCCCCGACAGGGTAACGGCCGGGGAGCTGTTTTTT
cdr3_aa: CASSPTPDRVTAGELFF

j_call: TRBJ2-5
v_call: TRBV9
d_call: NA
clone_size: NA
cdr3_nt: TGTGCCAGCAGCGCCCGGGACTGGCCTCAAGAGACCCAGTACTTC
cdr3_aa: CASSARDWPQETQYF

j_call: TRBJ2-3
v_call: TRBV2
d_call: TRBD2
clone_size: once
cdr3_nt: TGTGCCAGCAGTGTAGCTAGCGGGGGGACTCTTAGCACAGATACGCAGTATTTT
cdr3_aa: CASSVASGGTLSTDTQYF

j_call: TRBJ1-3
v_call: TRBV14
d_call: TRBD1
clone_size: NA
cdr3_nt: TGTGCCAGCAGCCAATTTCGACAGGGTACAGGGGGAAACACCATATATTTT
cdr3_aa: CASSQFRQGTGGNTIYF

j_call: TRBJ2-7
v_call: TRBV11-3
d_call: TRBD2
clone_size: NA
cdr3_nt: TGTGCCAGCAGCTTAGAAAGGCGGGGGGATCGCTACGAGCAGTACTTC
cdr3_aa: CASSLERRGDRYEQYF

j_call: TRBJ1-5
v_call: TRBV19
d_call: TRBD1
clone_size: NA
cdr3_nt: TGTGCCAGTAGGAGACAGGGGGAGTTCAACAATCAGCCCCAGCATTTT
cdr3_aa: CASRRQGEFNNQPQHF

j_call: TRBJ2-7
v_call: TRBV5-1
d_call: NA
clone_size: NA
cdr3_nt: TGCGCCAGCAGCTTGGGGGCCAAGACCTCGAGCGAGCAGTACTTC
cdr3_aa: CASSLGAKTSSEQYF

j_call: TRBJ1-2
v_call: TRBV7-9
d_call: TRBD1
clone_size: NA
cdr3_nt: TGTGCCAGCAGCCACGGACAGGGAGTCTTTGGCTACACCTTC
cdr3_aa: CASSHGQGVFGYTF

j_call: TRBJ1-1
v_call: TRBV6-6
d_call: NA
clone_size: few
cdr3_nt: TGTGCCAGCAGTTACGGGGCATGGAGCACTGAAGCTTTCTTT
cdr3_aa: CASSYGAWSTEAFF